This T cell receptor beta chain was identified during a study of blood T cell repertoires in COVID-19. This CDR3 has 16 residues. Per the germline V gene, CDR1 is LNHDA and CDR2 is SQIVND (reference sequence). Losses at the gene ends were 5 bases for V and 4 bases for J; bases not matched to a gene: 13. Cohort assignment relied on participant-reported clinical history. Libraries were prepared by immunoSEQ multiplex PCR; TCRdb keeps only in-frame clonotypes and omits some of them. The sample holds about 150,000 clones, around four fifths seen once. This TCR derives from a middle-aged woman who had recovered from COVID-19. The chain uses TRBV19 and TRBJ1-2, with 7 nucleotides matching TRBD1. Sequencing input: PBMCs or T cells enriched from blood (not recorded which). The CDR3 reads CASSDHQGTVVYGYTF. In nucleotides, the CDR3 is TGTGCCAGTAGTGACCACCAAGGGACAGTTGTCTATGGCTACACCTTC.